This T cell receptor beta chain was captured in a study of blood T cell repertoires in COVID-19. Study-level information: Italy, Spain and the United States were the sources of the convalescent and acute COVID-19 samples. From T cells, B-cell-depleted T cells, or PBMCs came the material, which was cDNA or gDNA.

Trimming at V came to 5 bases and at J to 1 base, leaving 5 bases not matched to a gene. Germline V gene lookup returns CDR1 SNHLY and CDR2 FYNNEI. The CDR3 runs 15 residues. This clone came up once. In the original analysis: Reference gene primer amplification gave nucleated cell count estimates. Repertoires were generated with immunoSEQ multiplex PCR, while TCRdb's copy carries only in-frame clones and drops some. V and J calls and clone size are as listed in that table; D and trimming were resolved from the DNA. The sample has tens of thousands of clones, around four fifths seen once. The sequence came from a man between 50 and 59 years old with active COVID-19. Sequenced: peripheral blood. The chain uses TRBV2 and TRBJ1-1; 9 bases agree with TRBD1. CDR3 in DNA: TGTGCCAGCAGTACAGGGGGCTTGGAGAACACTGAAGCTTTCTTT. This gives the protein CASSTGGLENTEAFF.